This is a list of T cell receptor beta chains from one sample in a study of OX40 agonist ivuxolimab in advanced cancers. Sequenced by immunoSEQ multiplex PCR; TCRdb stores in-frame clones only, minus some. Of more than 100,000 clones in the sample, around 87% were seen once. Material: CD4+ or CD8+ T cells sorted from blood, obtained in a trial of the OX40 agonist ivuxolimab. The receptor set was obtained from an adult with an advanced solid tumor such as melanoma, head and neck, liver or kidney cancer. The CDR3 runs from the conserved cysteine through the conserved F or W. Fields, in order: D gene, V gene, J gene, clone size, CDR3 DNA, CDR3 protein. D genes are given only for firm matches. Size is stated for part of the rows, as once, few or many counts, or as a class when the clone is expanded.

TRBD2	TRBV6-1	TRBJ2-1	.	TGTGCCAGCAGTGCCCGGAGTAGCGGGGGGTACAATGAGCAGTTCTTC	CASSARSSGGYNEQFF
TRBD2	TRBV7-9	TRBJ2-2	.	TGTGCCAGCAGCTTAGGACTAGCGGGGCCCGGCACCGGGGAGCTGTTTTTT	CASSLGLAGPGTGELFF
TRBD1	TRBV19	TRBJ2-3	.	TGTGCCAGTAGCCGGACCGGGACAGGGGTAAGCACAGATACGCAGTATTTT	CASSRTGTGVSTDTQYF
.	TRBV21-1	TRBJ2-7	.	TGTGCCAGCAGCGAGGGAGGCAACGAGCAGTACTTC	CASSEGGNEQYF
.	TRBV15	TRBJ2-5	once	TGTGCCACCAGCAGAGCCGGGGGTTGGGAGACCCAGTACTTC	CATSRAGGWETQYF
.	TRBV7-2	TRBJ1-1	.	TGTGCCAGCAGCTCCCAGCCGGGCTTGGATAACACTGAAGCTTTCTTT	CASSSQPGLDNTEAFF
TRBD2	TRBV6-5	TRBJ2-7	.	TGTGCCAGCAGTTACTCGGGAGGGAACCCTTACGAGCAGTACTTC	CASSYSGGNPYEQYF
.	TRBV19	TRBJ1-5	.	TGTGCCAGTACCGTATGGGGTATCAGAACTCGGGCCAATCAGCCCCAGCATTTT	CASTVWGIRTRANQPQHF
.	TRBV5-1	TRBJ2-7	once	TGCGCCAGCAGCTTGGTTTTGGGATACGAGCAGTACTTC	CASSLVLGYEQYF
.	TRBV6-6	TRBJ2-3	.	TGTGCCAGCAGTTCCCGGCGGCCTCCGTCTGCAGATACGCAGTATTTT	CASSSRRPPSADTQYF
TRBD1	TRBV28	TRBJ2-4	once	TGTGCCAGCAGTCCAGGGGGCACCATTCAGTACTTC	CASSPGGTIQYF
.	TRBV6-5	TRBJ2-5	.	TGTGCCAGCAGTTTAGTAAGGCAGGAAGAGACCCAGTACTTC	CASSLVRQEETQYF
TRBD1	TRBV7-2	TRBJ1-6	.	TGTGCCAGCAGCTTAGTAGGGGGCGGCAGTGGGTCACCCCTCCACTTT	CASSLVGGGSGSPLHF
TRBD1	TRBV18	TRBJ2-7	.	TGTGCCAGCTCACCGGGACAGGGAATTTACGAGCAGTACTTC	CASSPGQGIYEQYF
.	TRBV6-1	TRBJ2-7	once	TGTGCCAGCAGTGGGGACCCGGCCTACGAGCAGCACTTC	CASSGDPAYEQHF
.	TRBV27	TRBJ1-2	.	TGTGCCAGTTCTCGTCCAGGGGATGGCTATGGCTACACCTTC	CASSRPGDGYGYTF
.	TRBV7-7	TRBJ1-5	.	TGTGCTAGCAGCTTATCCGGCCTAAATCAGCCCCAGCATTTT	CASSLSGLNQPQHF
.	TRBV18	TRBJ1-5	.	TGTGCCAGCTCACCCGGAAGAGGACCCCAGCCCCAGCATTTT	CASSPGRGPQPQHF
TRBD1	TRBV5-4	TRBJ1-3	once	TGTGCCAGCAGCTACGGCAGGACAGGGGTCGGAAACACCATATATTTT	CASSYGRTGVGNTIYF
.	TRBV11-2	TRBJ2-3	.	TGTGCCAGCAGCCCGCCACAGGGAAACACGCAGTATTTT	CASSPPQGNTQYF
.	TRBV28	TRBJ2-7	.	TGTGCCACTACCTCCCCCCTCGAGCAGTACTTC	CATTSPLEQYF
TRBD1	TRBV23-1	TRBJ1-3	.	TGCGCCAGCAGTCAAGGGGTCAACTCAGGGGGCCAGCGAAACACCATATATTTT	CASSQGVNSGGQRNTIYF
.	TRBV6-5	TRBJ2-5	.	TGTGCCAGCAGTTCCGAGGGCGGGGACCAAGAGACCCAGTACTTC	CASSSEGGDQETQYF
.	TRBV5-4	TRBJ2-1	once	TGTGCCAGCAGCTTTCCCGGGTCGTATGAGCAGTTCTTC	CASSFPGSYEQFF
TRBD1	TRBV10-1	TRBJ1-4	.	TGCGCCGCAGGGGGGGCGTACGGTGAAAAACTGTTTTTT	CAAGGAYGEKLFF
TRBD2	TRBV14	TRBJ2-3	.	TGTGCCAGCAGCCAAGCCGGGGGGGGTACGCAGTATTTT	CASSQAGGGTQYF
.	TRBV4-3	TRBJ1-3	.	TGCGCCAGCAGCCAAGGCTCAGGCGGGAATGGAAACACCATATATTTT	CASSQGSGGNGNTIYF
TRBD2	TRBV19	TRBJ2-3	.	TGTGCCAGTAGTCCGGGGGGGGCCATAAATACGCAGTATTTT	CASSPGGAINTQYF
.	TRBV18	TRBJ2-7	.	TGTGCCAGCTCACCACCTATTACAGGGACCGAGCAGTACTTC	CASSPPITGTEQYF
TRBD1	TRBV6-5	TRBJ1-4	.	TGTGCCAGTCGACAGGGAAAGGAAAAACTGTTTTTT	CASRQGKEKLFF
.	TRBV27	TRBJ1-1	.	TGTGCCAGCAGTTTTAATGGGCTAGCCACTGAAGCTTTCTTT	CASSFNGLATEAFF
TRBD2	TRBV7-9	TRBJ2-5	.	TGTGCCAGCAGCTCAGGACTAGCGGGTGTTCAAGAGGCCCAGTACTTC	CASSSGLAGVQEAQYF
TRBD1	TRBV10-3	TRBJ2-7	.	TGTGCCATCAGTGGGCCGGGACAGGGGGCTTCCTACGAGCAGTACTTC	CAISGPGQGASYEQYF
TRBD1	TRBV7-8	TRBJ2-3	.	TGTGCCAGCAGCTTTCTGACAGGGGGGACAGATACGCAGTATTTT	CASSFLTGGTDTQYF
.	TRBV5-1	TRBJ1-1	.	TGCGCCAGCAGCTTGTTGGGGGGGCCTGAAGCTTTCTTT	CASSLLGGPEAFF
.	TRBV2	TRBJ2-1	.	TGTGCCAGCAGGAGGTCTAGCTCCTACAATGAGCAGTTCTTC	CASRRSSSYNEQFF
TRBD1	TRBV28	TRBJ1-2	once	TGTGCCAGCAAACCAACAGGGGGCGGTGGCTATGGCTACACCTTC	CASKPTGGGGYGYTF
.	TRBV4-3	TRBJ1-2	.	TGCGCCAGCAGCCAAGATTTCGGGACCAGGGTTGGCTACACCTTC	CASSQDFGTRVGYTF
TRBD1	TRBV9	TRBJ2-7	.	TGTGCCAGCAGCGTAGCTACAGGGGCCCCCTACGAGCAGTACTTC	CASSVATGAPYEQYF
.	TRBV6-1	TRBJ2-3	.	TGTGCCAGCCGTTCGCGACAGGTTAGCACAGATACGCAGTATTTT	CASRSRQVSTDTQYF
TRBD1	TRBV7-9	TRBJ2-7	.	TGTGCCAGCACTGTTCGCCGGGACAGGGTGTACGAGCAGTACTTC	CASTVRRDRVYEQYF
.	TRBV6-7	TRBJ1-6	.	TGTGCCAGCCACCTCGAAAGGGGATGTTCCTATAATTCACCCCTCCACTTT	CASHLERGCSYNSPLHF
TRBD2	TRBV4-3	TRBJ2-1	once	TGCGCCAGCAGCTGGACTAGCGGGGGTAATGAGCAGTTCTTC	CASSWTSGGNEQFF